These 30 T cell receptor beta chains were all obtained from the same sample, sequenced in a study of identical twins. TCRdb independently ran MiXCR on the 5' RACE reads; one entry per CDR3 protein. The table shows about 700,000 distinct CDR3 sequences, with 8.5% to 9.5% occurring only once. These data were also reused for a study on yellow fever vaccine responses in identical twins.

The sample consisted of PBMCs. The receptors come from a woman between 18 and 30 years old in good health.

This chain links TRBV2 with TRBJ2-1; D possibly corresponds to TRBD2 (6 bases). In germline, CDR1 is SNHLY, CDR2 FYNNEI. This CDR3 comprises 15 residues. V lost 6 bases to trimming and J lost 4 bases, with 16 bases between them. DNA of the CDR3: TGTGCCAGCAGCCCGACCCGGGGAGGTTACAATGAGCAGTTCTTC. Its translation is CASSPTRGGYNEQFF.

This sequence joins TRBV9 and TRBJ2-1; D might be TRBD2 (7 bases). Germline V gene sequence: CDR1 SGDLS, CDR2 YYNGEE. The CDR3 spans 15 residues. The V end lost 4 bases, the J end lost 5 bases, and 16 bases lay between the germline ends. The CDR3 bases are TGTGCCAGCAGCTCCTGGACTAGGGGGAACAATGAGCAGTTCTTC. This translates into CASSSWTRGNNEQFF.

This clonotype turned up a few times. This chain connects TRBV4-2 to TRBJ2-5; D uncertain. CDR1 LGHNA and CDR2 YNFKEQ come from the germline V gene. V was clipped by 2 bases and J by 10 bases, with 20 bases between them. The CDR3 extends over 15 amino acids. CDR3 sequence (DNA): TGTGCCAGCAGCCAACCTTATGGGTCCCAGGTTGACCAGTACTTC. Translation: CASSQPYGSQVDQYF.

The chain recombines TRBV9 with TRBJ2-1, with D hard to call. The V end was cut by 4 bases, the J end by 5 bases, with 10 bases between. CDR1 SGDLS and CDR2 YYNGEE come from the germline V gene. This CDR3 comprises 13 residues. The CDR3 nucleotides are TGTGCCAGCAGCCCCGAGGACGACAATGAGCAGTTCTTC. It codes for CASSPEDDNEQFF.

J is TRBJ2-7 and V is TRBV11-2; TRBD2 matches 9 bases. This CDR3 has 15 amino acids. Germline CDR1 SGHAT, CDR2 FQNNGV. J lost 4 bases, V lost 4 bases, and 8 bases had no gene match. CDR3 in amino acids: CASSWIAGDEYEQYF. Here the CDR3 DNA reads TGTGCCAGCAGCTGGATAGCGGGAGATGAGTACGAGCAGTACTTC.

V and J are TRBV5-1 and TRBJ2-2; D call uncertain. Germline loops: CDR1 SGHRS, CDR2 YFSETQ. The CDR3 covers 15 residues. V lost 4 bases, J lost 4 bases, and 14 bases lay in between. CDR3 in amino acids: CASSPQTPGTGELFF. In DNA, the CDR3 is TGCGCCAGCAGCCCCCAGACCCCGGGCACCGGGGAGCTGTTTTTT.

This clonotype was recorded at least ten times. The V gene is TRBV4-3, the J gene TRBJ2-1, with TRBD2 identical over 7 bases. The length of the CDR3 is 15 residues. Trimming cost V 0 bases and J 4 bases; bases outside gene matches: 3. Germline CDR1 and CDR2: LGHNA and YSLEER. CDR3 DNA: TGCGCCAGCAGCCAAGAGGCTAGCGGATACAATGAGCAGTTCTTC. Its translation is CASSQEASGYNEQFF.

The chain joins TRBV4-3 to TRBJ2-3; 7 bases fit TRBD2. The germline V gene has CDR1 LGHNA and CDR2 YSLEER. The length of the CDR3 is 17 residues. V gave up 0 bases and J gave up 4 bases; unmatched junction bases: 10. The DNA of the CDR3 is TGCGCCAGCAGCCAAGATCCGAGCGGGACCTCCTCAGATACGCAGTATTTT. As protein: CASSQDPSGTSSDTQYF.

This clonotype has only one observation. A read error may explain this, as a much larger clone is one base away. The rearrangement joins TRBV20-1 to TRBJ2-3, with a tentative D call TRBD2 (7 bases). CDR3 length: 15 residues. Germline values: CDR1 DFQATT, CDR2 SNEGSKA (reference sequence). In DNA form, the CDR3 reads TGCTGTGGCGAAGGGGGGGGCGAGAGCACAGATACGCAGTATTTT. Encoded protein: CCGEGGGESTDTQYF.

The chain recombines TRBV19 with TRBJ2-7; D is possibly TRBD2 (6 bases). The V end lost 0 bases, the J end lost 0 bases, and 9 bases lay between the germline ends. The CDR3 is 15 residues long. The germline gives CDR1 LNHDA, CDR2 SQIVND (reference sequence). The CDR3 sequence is CASSIERRGSYEQYF. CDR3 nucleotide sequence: TGTGCCAGTAGTATAGAGCGGAGGGGCTCCTACGAGCAGTACTTC.

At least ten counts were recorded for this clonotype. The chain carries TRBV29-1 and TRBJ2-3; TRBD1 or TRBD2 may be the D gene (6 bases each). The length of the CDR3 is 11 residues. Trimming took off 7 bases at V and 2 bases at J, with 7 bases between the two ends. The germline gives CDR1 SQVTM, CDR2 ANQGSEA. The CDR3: CSAGATDTQYF. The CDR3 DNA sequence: TGCAGCGCGGGGGCCACAGATACGCAGTATTTT.

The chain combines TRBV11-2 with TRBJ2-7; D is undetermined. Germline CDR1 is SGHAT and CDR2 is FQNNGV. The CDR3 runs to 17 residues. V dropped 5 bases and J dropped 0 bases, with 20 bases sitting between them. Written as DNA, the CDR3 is TGTGCCAGCAGCCTGCCCCCCGGCTACACGAGCTCCTACGAGCAGTACTTC. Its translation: CASSLPPGYTSSYEQYF.

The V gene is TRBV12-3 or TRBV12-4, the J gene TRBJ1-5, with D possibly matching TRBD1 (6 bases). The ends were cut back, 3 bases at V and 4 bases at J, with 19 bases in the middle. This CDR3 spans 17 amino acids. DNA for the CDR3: TGTGCCAGCAGTTTTCGGTTTTTCGAGGGGGGGAATCAGCCCCAGCATTTT. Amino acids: CASSFRFFEGGNQPQHF.

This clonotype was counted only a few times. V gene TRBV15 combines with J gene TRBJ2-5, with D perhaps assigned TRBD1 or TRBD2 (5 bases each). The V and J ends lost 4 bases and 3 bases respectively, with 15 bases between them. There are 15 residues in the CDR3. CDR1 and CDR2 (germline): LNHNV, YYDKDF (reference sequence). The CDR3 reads CATSNHGTEEETQYF. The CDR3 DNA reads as TGTGCCACCAGCAACCACGGGACGGAGGAAGAGACCCAGTACTTC.

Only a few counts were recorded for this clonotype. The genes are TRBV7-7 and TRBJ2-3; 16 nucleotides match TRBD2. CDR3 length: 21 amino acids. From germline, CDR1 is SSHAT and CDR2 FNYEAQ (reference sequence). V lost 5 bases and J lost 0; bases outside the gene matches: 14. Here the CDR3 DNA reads TGTGCCAGCAGCCCCGGGACTAGCGGGAGGGCCAGAGTTCCTAGCACAGATACGCAGTATTTT. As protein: CASSPGTSGRARVPSTDTQYF.

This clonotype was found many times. The CDR3, as DNA: TGTGCCAGCAGTTTATCCTCCTCGGGTGAGACCCAGTACTTC. Protein sequence: CASSLSSSGETQYF. This rearrangement joins TRBV12-3 or TRBV12-4 to TRBJ2-5; D is ambiguous. The V and J ends lost 2 bases and 5 bases respectively, with 12 bases between them. This CDR3 region has 14 residues.

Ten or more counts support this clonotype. In DNA, the CDR3 is TGCGCCAGCAGCCAAGATCGGGGACAGGGGGCCAACGAGCAGTACTTC. Translation gives CASSQDRGQGANEQYF. The chain is built from TRBV4-3 and TRBJ2-7, with TRBD1 matching over 12 bases. The CDR3 runs 16 residues. V shed 0 bases, J shed 5 bases, and the junction held 5 bases outside the gene matches. Germline assignment: CDR1 LGHNA and CDR2 YSLEER.

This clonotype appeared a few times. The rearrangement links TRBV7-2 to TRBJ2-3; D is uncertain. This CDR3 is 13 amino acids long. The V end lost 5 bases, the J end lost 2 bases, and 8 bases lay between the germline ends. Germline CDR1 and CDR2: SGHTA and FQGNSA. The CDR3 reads CASSPHATDTQYF. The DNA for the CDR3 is TGTGCCAGCAGCCCTCACGCCACAGATACGCAGTATTTT.

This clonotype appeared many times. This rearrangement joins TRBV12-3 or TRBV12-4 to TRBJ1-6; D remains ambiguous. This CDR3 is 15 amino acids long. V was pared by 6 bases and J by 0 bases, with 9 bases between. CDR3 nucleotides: TGTGCCAGCAGCCTTAAGAGCTCCTATAATTCACCCCTCCACTTT. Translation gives CASSLKSSYNSPLHF.

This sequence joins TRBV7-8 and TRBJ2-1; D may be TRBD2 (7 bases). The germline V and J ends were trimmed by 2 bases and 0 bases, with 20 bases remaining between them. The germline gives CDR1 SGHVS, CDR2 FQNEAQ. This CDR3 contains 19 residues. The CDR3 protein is CASSLSGGGGQSSYNEQFF. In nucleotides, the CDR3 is TGTGCCAGCAGCTTAAGTGGAGGGGGGGGCCAAAGCTCCTACAATGAGCAGTTCTTC.

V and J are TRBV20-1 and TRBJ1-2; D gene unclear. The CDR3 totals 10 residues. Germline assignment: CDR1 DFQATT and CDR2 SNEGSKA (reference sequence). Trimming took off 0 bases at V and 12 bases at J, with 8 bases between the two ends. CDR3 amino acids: CSARERRHTF. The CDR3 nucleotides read TGCAGTGCTAGAGAACGGCGGCACACCTTC.

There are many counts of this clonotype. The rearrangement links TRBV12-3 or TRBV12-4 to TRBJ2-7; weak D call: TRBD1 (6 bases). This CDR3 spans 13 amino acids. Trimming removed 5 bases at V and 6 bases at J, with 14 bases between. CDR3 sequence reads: CASSAQGLGEQYF. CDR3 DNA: TGTGCCAGCAGTGCCCAGGGGTTGGGCGAGCAGTACTTC.

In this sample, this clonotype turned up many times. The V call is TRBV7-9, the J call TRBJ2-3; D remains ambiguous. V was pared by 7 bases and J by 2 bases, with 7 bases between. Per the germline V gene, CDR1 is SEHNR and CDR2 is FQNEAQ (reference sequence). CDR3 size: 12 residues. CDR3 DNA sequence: TGTGCCAGCAAAGGCTACACAGATACGCAGTATTTT. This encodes CASKGYTDTQYF.

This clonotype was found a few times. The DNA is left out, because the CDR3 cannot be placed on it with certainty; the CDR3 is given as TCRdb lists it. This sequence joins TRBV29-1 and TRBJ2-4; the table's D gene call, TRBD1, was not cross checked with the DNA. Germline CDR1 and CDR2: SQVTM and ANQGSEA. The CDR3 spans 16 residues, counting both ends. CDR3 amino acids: CRVGQGALGTENIQYF.

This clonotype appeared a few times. Here the CDR3 reads CASSLEGTRVGAEAFF. CDR3 DNA: TGTGCCAGCAGCTTAGAAGGGACCCGGGTGGGGGCTGAAGCTTTCTTT. The V gene is TRBV7-9, the J gene TRBJ1-1; D is possibly TRBD1 (5 bases). Trimming took off 1 base at V and 6 bases at J, with 18 bases between the two ends. Germline V gene sequence: CDR1 SEHNR, CDR2 FQNEAQ (reference sequence). This CDR3 region has 16 residues.

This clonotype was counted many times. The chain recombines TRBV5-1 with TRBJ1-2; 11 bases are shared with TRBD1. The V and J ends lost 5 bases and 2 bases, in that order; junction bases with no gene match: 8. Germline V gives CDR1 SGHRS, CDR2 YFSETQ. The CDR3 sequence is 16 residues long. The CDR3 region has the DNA TGCGCCAGCAGTTACTGGACAGGGGGCACCAACTATGGCTACACCTTC. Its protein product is CASSYWTGGTNYGYTF.

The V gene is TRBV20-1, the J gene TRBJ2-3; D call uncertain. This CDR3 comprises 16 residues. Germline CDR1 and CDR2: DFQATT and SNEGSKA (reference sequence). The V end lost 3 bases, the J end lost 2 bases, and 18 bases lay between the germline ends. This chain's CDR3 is CSARNQEVPLTDTQYF. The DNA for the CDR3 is TGCAGTGCTAGGAACCAGGAAGTGCCCCTCACAGATACGCAGTATTTT.

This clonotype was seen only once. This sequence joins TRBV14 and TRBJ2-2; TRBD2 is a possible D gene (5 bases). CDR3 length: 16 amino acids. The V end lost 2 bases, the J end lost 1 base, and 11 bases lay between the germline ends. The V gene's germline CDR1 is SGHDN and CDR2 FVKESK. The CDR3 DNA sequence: TGTGCCAGCAGCCAACGAACGGGAAAGAACACCGGGGAGCTGTTTTTT. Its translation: CASSQRTGKNTGELFF.

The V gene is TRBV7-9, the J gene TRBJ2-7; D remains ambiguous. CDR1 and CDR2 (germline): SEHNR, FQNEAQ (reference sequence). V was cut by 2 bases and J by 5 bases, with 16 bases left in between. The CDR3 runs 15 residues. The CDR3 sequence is CASSLSLGIVDEQYF. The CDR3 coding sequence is TGTGCCAGCAGCTTATCACTGGGGATAGTGGACGAGCAGTACTTC.

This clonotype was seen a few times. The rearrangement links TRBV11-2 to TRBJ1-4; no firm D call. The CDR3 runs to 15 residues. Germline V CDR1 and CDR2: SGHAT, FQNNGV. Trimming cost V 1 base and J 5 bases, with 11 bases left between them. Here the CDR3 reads CASSLGAGLNEKLFF. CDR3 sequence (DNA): TGTGCCAGCAGCTTAGGCGCCGGCCTAAATGAAAAACTGTTTTTT. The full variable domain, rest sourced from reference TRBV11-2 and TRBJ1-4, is EAGVAQSPRYKIIEKRQSVAFWCNPISGHATLYWYQQILGQGPKLLIQFQNNGVVDDSQLPKDRFSAERLKGVDSTLKIQPAKLEDSAVYLCASSLGAGLNEKLFFGSGTQLSVL.